The next 20 T cell receptor beta chains were all read from a single sample in a study of T cells in Graves' hyperthyroidism and ophthalmopathy. What was amplified from RNA transcripts were TCR beta CDR3 regions. The study used the HTBI primer set for a first-round RT-PCR of the TCR CDR3. TCRdb called the multiplex PCR reads again in MiXCR, with one record for every CDR3 protein. Of around 340,000 distinct CDR3 sequences in the sample, around 14% were seen once. Sequencing input: blood. The receptors were gathered from a woman aged 30 to 39 with Graves' hyperthyroidism.

This chain's CDR3 is CASSPKVSPRGGGPSSYNEQFF. In DNA form, the CDR3 reads TGTGCCAGCAGTCCGAAGGTCTCACCTCGGGGGGGAGGCCCAAGCTCCTACAATGAGCAGTTCTTC. This rearrangement joins TRBV7-8 to TRBJ2-1, with 8 bases matching TRBD2. CDR3 size: 22 residues. Germline loops: CDR1 SGHVS, CDR2 FQNEAQ. The trim removed 6 bases at V and 0 bases at J, leaving 25 bases unmatched.

This clonotype was seen at least ten times. V is TRBV27 and J is TRBJ2-2; TRBD1 matches 7 bases. From germline, CDR1 is MNHEY and CDR2 SMNVEV (reference sequence). V lost 8 bases, J lost 6 bases, and 18 bases stayed unmatched. The CDR3 extends over 17 amino acids. This CDR3 is CASRSRSRQGAAGELFF. CDR3 DNA sequence: TGTGCCAGCCGATCTCGAAGCCGACAGGGTGCGGCCGGGGAGCTGTTTTTT.

The rearrangement uses TRBV11-2 and TRBJ2-1; TRBD2 is a possible D gene (5 bases). V lost 1 base to trimming and J lost 1 base, with 11 bases between them. Germline CDR1 is SGHAT and CDR2 is FQNNGV. This CDR3 spans 16 amino acids. CDR3 sequence reads: CASSLGTGSSYNEQFF. In DNA form, the CDR3 reads TGTGCCAGCAGCTTAGGGACGGGGTCATCCTACAATGAGCAGTTCTTC.

This clonotype was seen more than once but under ten times. Its ends do not fully match the called genes, so a read error is possible. The chain employs TRBV7-3 and TRBJ2-1; D is uncertain. CDR3 size: 13 residues. Germline CDR1 reads SGHTA; CDR2 reads FQGTGA. The DNA for the CDR3 is TGTGCCAGCAGCGTAACTCAATACAATGAGCAGTTCTTC. Protein sequence: CASSVTQYNEQFF.

This chain joins TRBV14 and TRBJ2-5, with 8 bases matching TRBD2. The CDR3 loop spans 17 amino acids. V shed 9 bases, J shed 1 base, and the junction held 16 bases outside the gene matches. CDR1 SGHDN and CDR2 FVKESK come from the germline V gene. The CDR3 bases are TGTGCCAGGGCCTCCGCGGGACTAGATTTTTGCCAAGAGACCCAGTACTTC. Translating it yields CARASAGLDFCQETQYF.

This clonotype was seen ten or more times. The chain employs TRBV5-6 and TRBJ2-5; D unclear. Germline lookup yields CDR1 SGHDT and CDR2 YYEEEE. The CDR3 length is 14 residues. The V end lost 5 bases, the J end lost 5 bases, and 16 bases lay between the germline ends. This CDR3 is CASRVSTQGETQYF. CDR3 DNA: TGTGCCAGCAGGGTCTCTACCCAAGGGGAGACCCAGTACTTC.

There are many counts of this clonotype. V gene TRBV30 combines with J gene TRBJ1-4; D uncertain. Looked up from germline, CDR1 is GTSNPN and CDR2 is SVGIG (reference sequence). The length of the CDR3 is 14 residues. With 1 base removed from V and 0 bases from J, the gap between germline ends came to 6 bases. CDR3 protein: CAWSAVATNEKLFF. For the CDR3, the DNA is TGTGCCTGGAGTGCTGTTGCAACTAATGAAAAACTGTTTTTT.

This clonotype was detected ten times or more. This chain uses TRBV20-1 with TRBJ1-2; D is unresolved. Germline assignment: CDR1 DFQATT and CDR2 SNEGSKA (reference sequence). The ends were cut back, 0 bases at V and 7 bases at J, with 6 bases in the middle. The CDR3 is made up of 11 amino acids. The CDR3 region is CSARDPSGYTF. CDR3 DNA: TGCAGTGCTAGAGATCCGAGTGGCTACACCTTC.

This clonotype was recorded a few times. J is TRBJ2-1 and V is TRBV19; possibly TRBD1 for D (7 bases). V was pared by 5 bases and J by 7 bases, with 27 bases between. Germline assignment: CDR1 LNHDA and CDR2 SQIVND (reference sequence). This CDR3 is built from 18 residues. The CDR3 sequence: CASSPEAAGVPGGNEQFF. CDR3 bases: TGTGCCAGTAGTCCCGAGGCAGCCGGAGTTCCAGGGGGGAATGAGCAGTTCTTC.

This clonotype appeared a few times. The J gene is TRBJ2-7, the V gene TRBV7-8; unclear D gene. This CDR3 comprises 13 residues. CDR1 SGHVS and CDR2 FQNEAQ come from the germline V gene. Trimming stripped 1 base from V and 5 bases from J, with 9 bases between. The CDR3 reads CASSLGPSDEQYF. Written as DNA, the CDR3 is TGTGCCAGCAGCTTAGGTCCCAGTGACGAGCAGTACTTC. Using reference TRBV7-8 and TRBJ2-7 for the parts outside the CDR3, the full variable domain is GAGVSQSPRYKVAKRGQDVALRCDPISGHVSLFWYQQALGQGPEFLTYFQNEAQLDKSGLPSDRFFAERPEGSVSTLKIQRTQQEDSAVYLCASSLGPSDEQYFGPGTRLTVT.

This clonotype was seen only a few times. The chain couples TRBV9 to TRBJ2-7; D is perhaps TRBD1 (7 bases). CDR1 and CDR2 from the germline V gene are SGDLS and YYNGEE. V was trimmed by 4 bases and J by 3 bases, leaving 17 bases between them. The CDR3 covers 15 residues. CDR3: CASSQGGTVLYEQYF. CDR3 coding DNA: TGTGCCAGCAGCCAAGGGGGGACAGTCCTCTACGAGCAGTACTTC.

This clonotype showed up many times. The chain employs TRBV6-5 and TRBJ2-7, with TRBD1 as a possible D gene (6 bases). Trimming pared 0 bases from V and 5 bases from J, leaving 14 bases between. Germline V gene data show CDR1 as MNHEY and CDR2 as SVGAGI. The length of the CDR3 is 15 residues. CDR3 nucleotide sequence: TGTGCCAGCAGTTACTCGAATCAGGGGAACCACGAGCAGTACTTC. The encoded protein is CASSYSNQGNHEQYF.

The chain employs TRBV20-1 and TRBJ2-7; 7 bases map to TRBD2. From germline, CDR1 is DFQATT and CDR2 SNEGSKA (reference sequence). The CDR3 loop spans 15 amino acids. J was trimmed by 5 bases and V by 4 bases; bases with no gene match: 14. The chain's CDR3 is CSAKRRGTKADEQYF. The CDR3 DNA reads as TGCAGTGCTAAGCGCCGAGGGACTAAAGCGGACGAGCAGTACTTC.

This clonotype was detected many times. This sequence joins TRBV7-9 and TRBJ2-1; D gene uncertain. Germline V gene data show CDR1 as SEHNR and CDR2 as FQNEAQ (reference sequence). V lost 1 base and J lost 5, with 15 bases in between. This CDR3 region has 16 residues. The chain's CDR3 is CASSLVMGQWNNEQFF. In DNA form, the CDR3 reads TGTGCCAGCAGCTTAGTTATGGGTCAATGGAACAATGAGCAGTTCTTC.

This clonotype came up once. A much larger clone is a single base away; this may be a read error. The chain links TRBV2 to TRBJ2-4; D is perhaps TRBD1 (6 bases). The germline V gene has CDR1 SNHLY and CDR2 FYNNEI. The CDR3 consists of 13 residues. The CDR3 DNA sequence: TGTGACAGCAGTGAAACCCAGAACACAGGGAAGTACTTC. Protein: CDSSETQNTGKYF.

The chain combines TRBV12-3 or TRBV12-4 with TRBJ2-4, with 12 bases fitting TRBD2. The CDR3 is made up of 17 amino acids. With V trimmed by 5 bases and J by 6 bases, 11 bases remained unmatched. CDR3 protein: CASSPRGLAGFTNIQYF. CDR3 coding DNA: TGTGCCAGCAGTCCGAGGGGACTAGCGGGTTTCACAAACATTCAGTACTTC.

This clonotype was found many times. This rearrangement joins TRBV28 to TRBJ1-5; no clear D. CDR3 size: 16 residues. Germline assignment: CDR1 MDHEN and CDR2 SYDVKM. With 3 bases removed from V and 0 bases from J, the gap between germline ends came to 12 bases. The CDR3 protein is CASSFMAGNSNQPQHF. Written as DNA, the CDR3 is TGTGCCAGCAGTTTTATGGCGGGCAATAGCAATCAGCCCCAGCATTTT.

This clonotype has at least ten counts. V is TRBV6-1 and J is TRBJ1-3; possibly TRBD1 for D (5 bases). From germline, CDR1 is MNHNS and CDR2 SASEGT. CDR3 size: 15 residues. V was cut by 1 base and J by 2 bases, with 9 bases left in between. The CDR3 here is CASSEGWGTGNTIYF. The CDR3 DNA reads as TGTGCCAGCAGTGAAGGGTGGGGGACTGGAAACACCATATATTTT.

The table lists this clonotype with many counts. The chain employs TRBV12-3 or TRBV12-4 and TRBJ1-1; D is uncertain. This CDR3 region has 14 residues. Between the trimmed V and J ends, which lost 8 bases and 5 bases, there was a span of 18 bases. This CDR3 is CASSPGFAVTEAFF. The CDR3 nucleotides are TGTGCCAGCTCTCCCGGCTTTGCGGTAACTGAAGCTTTCTTT.

This clonotype showed up many times. This sequence joins TRBV24-1 and TRBJ2-7; D call uncertain. CDR1 and CDR2 (germline): KGHDR, SFDVKD. The CDR3 length is 13 residues. Trimming cost V 4 bases and J 6 bases, with 12 bases left between them. The CDR3 here is CATSDPTQSEQYF. In DNA form, the CDR3 reads TGTGCCACCAGTGACCCTACACAGAGCGAGCAGTACTTC.